This is a list of T cell receptor beta chains from one sample in a study of technical replicates of blood from a handful of donors. This table comes from immunoSEQ multiplex PCR, and its TCRdb copy is limited to in-frame clones, with some not included. The sample comprises about 50,000 clones, more than 85% of which are singletons, and under 5% rests with the top ten. The sequencing input was PBMCs. These receptors all stem from a human donor in good health. Some clones in this sample may be carry-over from other donors' samples. Each CDR3 is given with its conserved first and last residue. The D gene is left open where the match is weak.

cdr3_aa d_call v_call
CASSQGQKETQYF - TRBV11-1
CAWTSRGGGAGANVLTF TRBD2 TRBV30
CASSAGTGGISNQPQHF - TRBV9
CASSFDRGSYEQYF TRBD1 TRBV7-9
CASSLIARGDTQYF - TRBV7-2
CASAGWVGTSPPTGELFF TRBD2 TRBV12-5
CSVAGQGANYGYTF TRBD1 TRBV29-1
CASRRQGTANTGELFF TRBD1 TRBV7-2
CASSLVFSGTNEQFF TRBD2 TRBV7-7
CASSTRDRVYEQYF TRBD1 TRBV5-1
CASTPGGDEQYF - TRBV19
CASSSATGYTF - TRBV6-6
CASSQVQGDYNEQFF TRBD1 TRBV4-1
CASSTGGSGGYTF TRBD1 TRBV5-1
CAPGLAPNSYNEQFF TRBD2 TRBV6-5
CASQPFGTVNTGELFF TRBD1 TRBV27
CASRKNGGLQETQYF - TRBV2
CASSRTPGGSNQPQHF - TRBV18
CASSLATTVEAFF - TRBV7-9
CASSRGGHTDTQYF TRBD2 TRBV5-8
CAISEGGGGNQPQHF TRBD1 TRBV10-3
CSVELLDRSRGQYF - TRBV29-1
CASSSPGRPLNTEAFF - TRBV5-6
CSAWEAGYTF - TRBV20-1
CASSPQGSYGYTF - TRBV5-1
CAVTLAGNYNEQFF TRBD2 TRBV19
CASMGAGGNSPLHF - TRBV6-5
CASSRGTGDGYTF TRBD1 TRBV7-9
CASSQLTEGTASNQPQHF TRBD1 TRBV9
CASSADSLQEQYF - TRBV9
CASSRRGRYEQYF - TRBV6-5
CASSPGRGTLHEQYF TRBD2 TRBV9
CASSVLAGQGARGYTF TRBD1 TRBV9
CASSYAGPSSGYTF - TRBV27
CSVREGGQGNQPQHF TRBD1 TRBV29-1
CASSPSLGQGKQYF TRBD1 TRBV7-9
CASRGGQGRDIQYF TRBD1 TRBV2
CSARVTYEQYF - TRBV20-1
CASGKRGARNEQFF TRBD2 TRBV5-1
CASSLEGFQPGNTIYF - TRBV13
CASSEASGGALETQYF TRBD2 TRBV6-1
CASSQGFTGDTEAFF TRBD1 TRBV4-3
CASSYSETGALYEQYF - TRBV6-5
CASSQASDKYEQYF - TRBV4-3
CASSLSGDYSPLHF - TRBV7-9
CSVVDRAYEQYF TRBD1 TRBV29-1
CASSLDGSGYTF - TRBV11-2
CASSPQGYRGGYTF - TRBV6-5
CAIGQVSYEQYF - TRBV10-3
CASSVVASGLGHEQFF TRBD2 TRBV9
CAISESTQGTGATGELFF TRBD1 TRBV10-3
CASSPGTHGEGGYTF - TRBV7-6
CASSLRGGDSPLHF - TRBV5-1
CASSGPGELFF - TRBV10-1
CSVVLGLAPGELFF - TRBV29-1
CASSPPGGFNEKLFF - TRBV18
CASSPFGGSNTGELFF - TRBV18